This TCR beta chain was sequenced in a study of CD8+ T cells in alopecia areata. General study results and limits: The study also sequences resident alphabeta T cells of normal skin in scalp samples. Researchers report lesional scalp, most notably alopecia totalis/universalis, outstripped normal scalp in clonality.

A remark on this clone: The antigen is undetermined.

Looked up from germline, CDR1 is SGHDT and CDR2 is YYEEEE. The CDR3 is 16 residues long. V lost 3 bases, J lost 5 bases, and 8 bases stayed unmatched. The authors sorted CD4+ and CD8+ T cells from PBMCs. Reverse transcribed after extraction, RNA yielded cDNA as the sequencing template. Sequencing was performed with immunoSEQ multiplex PCR; in TCRdb, only in-frame clones are kept and a portion is missing. The sample yields 100,000 to 120,000 clones, approximately 59% seen once. Material for sequencing was CD8+ T cells sorted from blood. The TCR sequence derives from a human donor in good health. The rearrangement uses TRBV5-6 and TRBJ1-2, with 12 bases identical to TRBD1. This CDR3 is CASSSGQGAWEYGYTF. The CDR3 DNA reads as TGTGCCAGCAGCTCGGGACAGGGGGCGTGGGAATATGGCTACACCTTC.